This TCR beta chain is drawn from a study of blood T cells in healthy people across ages. Study background: T cells yielded about one barcoded beta molecule per two cells through template switching.

Findings and limits, study-wide: Whereas aged donors had fewer naive CD4+ cells, long-lived donors had more of them and higher diversity. Per million T cells, TCR beta diversity dropped about linearly as age rose.

A second about 6 to 12 cycle PCR used barcoded and J-beta primers. TCRdb called the 5' RACE reads again in MiXCR, with one record for every CDR3 protein. The table includes hundreds of thousands of distinct CDR3 sequences, roughly 32% detected once. This clonotype has only a few counts. Its antigen is still unknown. A much larger clonotype is one base distant, so this may be a read error. Healthy individuals of Caucasian origin from Russia, aged roughly 6 to 100, served as donors. The TCR originated in a woman of 80 years or more in good health. Sequencing was performed on blood.

CDR3 region: CASSLGTNSNNEQYF. CDR3 in DNA: TGTGCCAGCAGCTTGGGGACTAATTCTAACAATGAGCAGTACTTC. V is TRBV5-5 and J is TRBJ2-5; possibly TRBD2 for D (6 bases). V shed 0 bases and J shed 11 bases, with 20 bases lying between them. CDR3 size: 15 residues. CDR1 SGHKS and CDR2 YYEKEE come from the germline V gene (reference sequence).